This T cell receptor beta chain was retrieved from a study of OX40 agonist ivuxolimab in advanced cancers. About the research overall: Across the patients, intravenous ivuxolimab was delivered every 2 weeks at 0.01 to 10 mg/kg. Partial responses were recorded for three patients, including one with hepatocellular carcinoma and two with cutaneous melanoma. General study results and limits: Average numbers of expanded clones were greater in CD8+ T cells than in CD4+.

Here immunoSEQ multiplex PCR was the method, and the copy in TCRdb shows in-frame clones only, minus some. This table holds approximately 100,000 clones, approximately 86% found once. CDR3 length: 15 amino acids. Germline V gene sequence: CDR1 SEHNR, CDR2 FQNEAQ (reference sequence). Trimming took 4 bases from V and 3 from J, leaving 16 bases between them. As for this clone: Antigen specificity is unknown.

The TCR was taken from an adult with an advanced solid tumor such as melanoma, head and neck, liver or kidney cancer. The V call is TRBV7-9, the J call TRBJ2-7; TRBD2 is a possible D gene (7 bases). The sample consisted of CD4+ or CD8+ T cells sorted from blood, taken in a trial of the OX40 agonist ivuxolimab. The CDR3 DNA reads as TGTGCCAGCAGCTCTCCGGGGGGCACCCACTACGAGCAGTACTTC. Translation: CASSSPGGTHYEQYF.